The sequence of this T cell receptor (beta chain) was determined in a study of blood T cell repertoires in COVID-19. Study summary: The United States, Italy and Spain were the sources of the acute and convalescent COVID-19 samples. T cells, B-cell-depleted T cells, or PBMCs provided the cDNA or gDNA that served as material.

The germline CDR1 and CDR2 sequences are ENHRY and SYGVKD. The V and J ends lost 4 bases and 7 bases, in that order; junction bases with no gene match: 4. CDR3 size: 14 residues. Original analysis: The assay estimated nucleated cells by amplifying reference gene primers. The data were produced by immunoSEQ multiplex PCR, yet TCRdb's version contains in-frame clones alone and is incomplete. Clone size and V and J calls were adopted from that table, with D and trimming inferred from the DNA. Found here are tens of thousands of clones, around 82% of them singletons; the top ten hold 20% to 25%. This TCR came from an elderly man with active or convalescent COVID-19. The V call is TRBV10-3, the J call TRBJ2-1; 10 bases agree with TRBD1. Sequenced: peripheral blood. CDR3 coding DNA: TGTGCCATCAGTGCTCGACAGGGGGCGAATGAGCAGTTCTTC. Encoded protein: CAISARQGANEQFF.